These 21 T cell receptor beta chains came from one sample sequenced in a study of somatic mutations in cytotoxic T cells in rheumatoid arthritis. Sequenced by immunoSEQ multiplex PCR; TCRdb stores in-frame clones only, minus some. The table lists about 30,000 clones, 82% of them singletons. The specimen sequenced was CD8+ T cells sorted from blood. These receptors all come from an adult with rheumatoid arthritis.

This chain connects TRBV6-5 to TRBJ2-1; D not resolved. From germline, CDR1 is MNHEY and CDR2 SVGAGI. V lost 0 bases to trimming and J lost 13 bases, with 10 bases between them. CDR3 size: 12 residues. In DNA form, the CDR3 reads TGTGCCAGCAGTTACTCTCCCACTCTTCAGTTCTTC. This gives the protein CASSYSPTLQFF.

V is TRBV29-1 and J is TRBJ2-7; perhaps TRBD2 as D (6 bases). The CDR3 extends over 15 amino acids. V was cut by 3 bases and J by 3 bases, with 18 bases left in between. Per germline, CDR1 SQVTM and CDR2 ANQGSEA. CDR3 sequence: CSVDWGAGTHYEQYF. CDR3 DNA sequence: TGCAGCGTTGATTGGGGAGCGGGCACCCACTACGAGCAGTACTTC.

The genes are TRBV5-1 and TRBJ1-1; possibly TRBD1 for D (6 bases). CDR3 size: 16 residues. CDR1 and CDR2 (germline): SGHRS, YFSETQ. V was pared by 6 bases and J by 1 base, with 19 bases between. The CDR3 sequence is CASTDPTAQGNTEAFF. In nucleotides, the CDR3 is TGCGCCAGCACCGATCCGACGGCACAGGGGAACACTGAAGCTTTCTTT.

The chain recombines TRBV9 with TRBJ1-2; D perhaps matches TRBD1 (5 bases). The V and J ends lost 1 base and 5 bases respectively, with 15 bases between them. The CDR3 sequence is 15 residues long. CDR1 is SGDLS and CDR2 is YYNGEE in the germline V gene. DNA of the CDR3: TGTGCCAGCAGCGTATCTGGGACGGGGGTATATGGCTACACCTTC. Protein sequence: CASSVSGTGVYGYTF.

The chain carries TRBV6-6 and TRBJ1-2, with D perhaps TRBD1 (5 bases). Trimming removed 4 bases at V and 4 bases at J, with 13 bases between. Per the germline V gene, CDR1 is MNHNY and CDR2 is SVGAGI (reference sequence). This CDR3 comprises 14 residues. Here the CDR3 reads CASSLDGTSYGYTF. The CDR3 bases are TGTGCCAGCAGTTTGGACGGGACTTCCTATGGCTACACCTTC.

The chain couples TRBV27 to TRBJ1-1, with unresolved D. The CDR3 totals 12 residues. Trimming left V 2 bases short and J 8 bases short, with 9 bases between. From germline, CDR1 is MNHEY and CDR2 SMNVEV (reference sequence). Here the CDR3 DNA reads TGTGCCAGCAGTTTAATGGGCAGAGAAGCTTTCTTT. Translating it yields CASSLMGREAFF.

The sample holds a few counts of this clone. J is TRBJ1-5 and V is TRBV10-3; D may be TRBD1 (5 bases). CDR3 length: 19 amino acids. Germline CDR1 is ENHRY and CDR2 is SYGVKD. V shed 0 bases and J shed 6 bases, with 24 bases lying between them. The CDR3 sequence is CAISESGRRWETRGQPQHF. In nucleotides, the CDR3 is TGTGCCATCAGTGAGTCGGGCCGGAGGTGGGAAACTAGGGGTCAGCCCCAGCATTTT.

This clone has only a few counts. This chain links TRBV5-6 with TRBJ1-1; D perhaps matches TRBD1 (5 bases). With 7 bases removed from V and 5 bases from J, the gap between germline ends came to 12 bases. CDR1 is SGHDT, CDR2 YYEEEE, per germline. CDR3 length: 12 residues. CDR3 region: CASDLRGTEAFF. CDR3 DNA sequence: TGTGCCAGCGATCTTAGGGGTACTGAAGCTTTCTTT.

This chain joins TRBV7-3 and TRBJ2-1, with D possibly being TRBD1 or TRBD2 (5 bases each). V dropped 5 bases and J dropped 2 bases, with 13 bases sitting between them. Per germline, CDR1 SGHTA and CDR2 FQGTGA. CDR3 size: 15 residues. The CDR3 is CASSPTPGPYNEQFF. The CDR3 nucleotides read TGTGCCAGCAGCCCTACACCGGGGCCCTACAATGAGCAGTTCTTC.

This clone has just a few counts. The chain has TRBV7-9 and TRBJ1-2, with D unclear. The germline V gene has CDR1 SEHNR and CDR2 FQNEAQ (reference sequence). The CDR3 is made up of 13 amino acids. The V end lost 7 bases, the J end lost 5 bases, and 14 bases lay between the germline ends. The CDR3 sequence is CASTSSVRYGYTF. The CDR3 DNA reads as TGTGCCAGCACCTCATCGGTTCGGTATGGCTACACCTTC.

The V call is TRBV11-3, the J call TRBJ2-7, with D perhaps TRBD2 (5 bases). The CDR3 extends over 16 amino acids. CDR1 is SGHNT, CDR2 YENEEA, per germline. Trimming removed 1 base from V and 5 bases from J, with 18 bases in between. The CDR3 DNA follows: TGTGCCAGCAGCTTAGGTTCCAGCGGAGGTCTCGACGAGCAGTACTTC. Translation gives CASSLGSSGGLDEQYF. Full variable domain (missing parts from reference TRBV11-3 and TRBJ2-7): EAGVVQSPRYKIIEKKQPVAFWCNPISGHNTLYWYLQNLGQGPELLIRYENEEAVDDSQLPKDRFSAERLKGVDSTLKIQPAELGDSAVYLCASSLGSSGGLDEQYFGPGTRLTVT.

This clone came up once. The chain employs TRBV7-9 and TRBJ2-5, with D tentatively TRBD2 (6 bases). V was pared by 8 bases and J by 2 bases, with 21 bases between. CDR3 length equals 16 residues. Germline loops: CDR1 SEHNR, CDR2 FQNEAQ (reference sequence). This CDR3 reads CASLPGGTGEQETQYF. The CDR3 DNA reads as TGTGCCAGCCTCCCTGGGGGAACGGGGGAGCAAGAGACCCAGTACTTC.

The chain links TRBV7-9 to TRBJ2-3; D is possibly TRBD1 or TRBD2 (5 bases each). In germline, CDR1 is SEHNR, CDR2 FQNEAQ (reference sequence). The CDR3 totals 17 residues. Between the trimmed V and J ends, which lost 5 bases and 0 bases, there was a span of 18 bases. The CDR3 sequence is CASSTGRPVGSTDTQYF. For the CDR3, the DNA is TGTGCCAGCAGCACGGGACGGCCCGTAGGTAGCACAGATACGCAGTATTTT.

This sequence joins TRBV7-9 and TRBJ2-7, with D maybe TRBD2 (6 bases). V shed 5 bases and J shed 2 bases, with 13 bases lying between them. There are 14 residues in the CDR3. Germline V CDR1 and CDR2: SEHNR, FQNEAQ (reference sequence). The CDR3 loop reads CASSRRESAYEQYF. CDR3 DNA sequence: TGTGCCAGCAGCCGCCGGGAGAGCGCCTACGAGCAGTACTTC.

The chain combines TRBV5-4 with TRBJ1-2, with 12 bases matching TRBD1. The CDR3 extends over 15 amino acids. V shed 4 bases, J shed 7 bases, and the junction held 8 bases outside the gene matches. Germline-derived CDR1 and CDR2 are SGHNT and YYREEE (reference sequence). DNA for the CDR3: TGTGCCAGCAGCCTTCCCGGGACAGGGGGCTCTGGCTACACCTTC. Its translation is CASSLPGTGGSGYTF.

CDR3 protein: CASSSNGRGDTEAFF. The CDR3 DNA follows: TGTGCCAGCAGCTCCAACGGCAGGGGTGACACTGAAGCTTTCTTT. The chain uses TRBV11-3 and TRBJ1-1; D may be TRBD1 (6 bases). The CDR3 has 15 residues. The germline V and J ends were trimmed by 4 bases and 3 bases, with 15 bases remaining between them. Per the germline V gene, CDR1 is SGHNT and CDR2 is YENEEA.

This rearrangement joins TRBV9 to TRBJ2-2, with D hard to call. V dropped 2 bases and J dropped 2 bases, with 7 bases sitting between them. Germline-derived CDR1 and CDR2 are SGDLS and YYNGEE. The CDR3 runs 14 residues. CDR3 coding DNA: TGTGCCAGCAGCGTTGGTGGAAACACCGGGGAGCTGTTTTTT. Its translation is CASSVGGNTGELFF. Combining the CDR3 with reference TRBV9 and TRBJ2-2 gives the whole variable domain DSGVTQTPKHLITATGQRVTLRCSPRSGDLSVYWYQQSLDQGLQFLIQYYNGEERAKGNILERFSAQQFPDLHSELNLSSLELGDSALYFCASSVGGNTGELFFGEGSRLTVL.

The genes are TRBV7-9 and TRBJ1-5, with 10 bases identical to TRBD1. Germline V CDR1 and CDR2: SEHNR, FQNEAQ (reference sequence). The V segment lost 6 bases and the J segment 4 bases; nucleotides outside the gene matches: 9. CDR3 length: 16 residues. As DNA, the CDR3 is TGTGCCAGCAGTGGGGTGACAGGGGGCGCGAATCAGCCCCAGCATTTT. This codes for CASSGVTGGANQPQHF.

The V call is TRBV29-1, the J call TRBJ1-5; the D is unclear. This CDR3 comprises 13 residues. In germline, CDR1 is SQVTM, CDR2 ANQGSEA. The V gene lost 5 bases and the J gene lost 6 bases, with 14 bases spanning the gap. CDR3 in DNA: TGCAGCGTTCCGTGGGAGGGCGGTCAGCCCCAGCATTTT. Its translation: CSVPWEGGQPQHF.

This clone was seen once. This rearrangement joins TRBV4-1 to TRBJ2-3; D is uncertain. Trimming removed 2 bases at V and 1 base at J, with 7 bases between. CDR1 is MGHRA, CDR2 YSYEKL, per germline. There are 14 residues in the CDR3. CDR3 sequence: CASSQREGTDTQYF. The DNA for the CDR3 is TGCGCCAGCAGCCAAAGAGAGGGCACAGATACGCAGTATTTT.

The DNA for the CDR3 is TGCAGCGTTGAATCGGCGAACACTGAAGCTTTCTTT. Protein: CSVESANTEAFF. The chain recombines TRBV29-1 with TRBJ1-1; D is unresolved. The CDR3 extends over 12 amino acids. CDR1 is SQVTM and CDR2 is ANQGSEA in the germline V gene. Trimming removed 2 bases at V and 1 base at J, with 5 bases between.